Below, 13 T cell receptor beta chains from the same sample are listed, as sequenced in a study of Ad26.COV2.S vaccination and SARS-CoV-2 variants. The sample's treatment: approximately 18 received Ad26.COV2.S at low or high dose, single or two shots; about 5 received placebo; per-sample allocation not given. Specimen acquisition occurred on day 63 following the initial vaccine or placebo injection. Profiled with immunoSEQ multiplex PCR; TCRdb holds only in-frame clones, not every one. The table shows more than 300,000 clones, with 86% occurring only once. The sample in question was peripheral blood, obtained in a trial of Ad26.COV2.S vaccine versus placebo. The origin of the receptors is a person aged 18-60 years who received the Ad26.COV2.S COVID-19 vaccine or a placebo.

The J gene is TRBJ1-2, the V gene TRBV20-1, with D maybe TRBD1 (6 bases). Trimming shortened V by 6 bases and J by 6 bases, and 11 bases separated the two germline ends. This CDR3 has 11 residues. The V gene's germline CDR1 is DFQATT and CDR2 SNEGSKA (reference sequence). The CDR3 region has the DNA TGCAGTGCCCCTACAGGGAATGGCTACACCTTC. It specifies CSAPTGNGYTF.

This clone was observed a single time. CDR3 nucleotide sequence: TGTGCCAGCAGTGCATCCGGGACAGGGGGACTTTCCTATGGCTACACCTTC. Protein product: CASSASGTGGLSYGYTF. The genes are TRBV2 and TRBJ1-2; TRBD1 matches at 11 bases. This CDR3 is built from 17 residues. Looked up from germline, CDR1 is SNHLY and CDR2 is FYNNEI. Trimming took 4 bases from V and 4 from J; bases not matched to a gene: 11.

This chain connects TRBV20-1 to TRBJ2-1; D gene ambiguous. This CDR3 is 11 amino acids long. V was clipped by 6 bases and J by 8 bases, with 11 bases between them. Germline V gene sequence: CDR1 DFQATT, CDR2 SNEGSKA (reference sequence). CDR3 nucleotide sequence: TGCAGTGCCCTAAAAATTGATGAGCAGTTCTTC. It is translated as CSALKIDEQFF.

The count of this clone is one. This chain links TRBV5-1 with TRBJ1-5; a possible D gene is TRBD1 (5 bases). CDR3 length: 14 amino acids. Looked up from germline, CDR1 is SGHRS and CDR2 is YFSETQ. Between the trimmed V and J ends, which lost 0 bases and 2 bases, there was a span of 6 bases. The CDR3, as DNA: TGCGCCAGCAGCTTGGGGGACGGCAATCAGCCCCAGCATTTT. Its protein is CASSLGDGNQPQHF.

The DNA of the CDR3 is TGTGCCAGCAGCGCCTACTCCGGGACCTTCTACGAGCAGTACTTC. Amino acid sequence: CASSAYSGTFYEQYF. The chain links TRBV9 to TRBJ2-7, with D perhaps being TRBD1 or TRBD2 (5 bases each). The germline V gene has CDR1 SGDLS and CDR2 YYNGEE. With 3 bases removed from V and 3 bases from J, the gap between germline ends came to 16 bases. The length of the CDR3 is 15 residues.

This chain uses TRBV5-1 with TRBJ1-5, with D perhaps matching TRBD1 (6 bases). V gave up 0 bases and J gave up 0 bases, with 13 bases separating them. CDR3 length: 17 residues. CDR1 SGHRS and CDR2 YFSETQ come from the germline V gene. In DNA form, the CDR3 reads TGCGCCAGCAGCTTGGGGCTTCGACAGGATAGCAATCAGCCCCAGCATTTT. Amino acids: CASSLGLRQDSNQPQHF.

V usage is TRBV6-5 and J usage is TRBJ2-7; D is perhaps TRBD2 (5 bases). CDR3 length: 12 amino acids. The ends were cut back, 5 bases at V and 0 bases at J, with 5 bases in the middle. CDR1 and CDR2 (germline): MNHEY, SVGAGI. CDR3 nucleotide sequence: TGTGCCAGCAGTAGCGGCTCCTACGAGCAGTACTTC. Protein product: CASSSGSYEQYF.

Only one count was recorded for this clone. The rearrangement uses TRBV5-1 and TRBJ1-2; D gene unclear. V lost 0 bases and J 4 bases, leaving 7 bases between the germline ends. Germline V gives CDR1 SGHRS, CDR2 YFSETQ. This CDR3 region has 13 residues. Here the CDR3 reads CASSLERPYGYTF. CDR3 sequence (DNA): TGCGCCAGCAGCTTGGAAAGGCCCTATGGCTACACCTTC.

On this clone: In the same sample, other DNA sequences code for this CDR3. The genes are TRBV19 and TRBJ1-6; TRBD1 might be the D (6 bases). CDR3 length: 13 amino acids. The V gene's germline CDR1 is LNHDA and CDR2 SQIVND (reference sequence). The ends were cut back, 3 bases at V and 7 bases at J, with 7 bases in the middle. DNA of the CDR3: TGTGCCAGTAGTATTCAGGGGAATTCACCCCTCCACTTT. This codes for CASSIQGNSPLHF.

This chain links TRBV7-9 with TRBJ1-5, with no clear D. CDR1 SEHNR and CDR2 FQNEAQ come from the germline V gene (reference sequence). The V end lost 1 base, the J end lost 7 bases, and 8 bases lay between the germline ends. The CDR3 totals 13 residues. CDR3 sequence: CASSLGLGQPQHF. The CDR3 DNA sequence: TGTGCCAGCAGCTTAGGCCTAGGACAGCCCCAGCATTTT.

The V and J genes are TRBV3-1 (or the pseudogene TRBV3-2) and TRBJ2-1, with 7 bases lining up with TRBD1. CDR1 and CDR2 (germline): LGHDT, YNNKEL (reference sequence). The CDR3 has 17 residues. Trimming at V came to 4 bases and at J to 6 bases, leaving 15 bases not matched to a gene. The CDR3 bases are TGTGCCAGCAGCCCGGCGCGCTGGGACAGATCTGGCAATGAGCAGTTCTTC. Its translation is CASSPARWDRSGNEQFF.

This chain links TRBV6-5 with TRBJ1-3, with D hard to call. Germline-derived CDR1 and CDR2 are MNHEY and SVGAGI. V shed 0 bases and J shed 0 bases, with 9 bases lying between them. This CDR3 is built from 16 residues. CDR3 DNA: TGTGCCAGCAGTTACTCGAAGGAAAGCTCTGGAAACACCATATATTTT. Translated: CASSYSKESSGNTIYF.

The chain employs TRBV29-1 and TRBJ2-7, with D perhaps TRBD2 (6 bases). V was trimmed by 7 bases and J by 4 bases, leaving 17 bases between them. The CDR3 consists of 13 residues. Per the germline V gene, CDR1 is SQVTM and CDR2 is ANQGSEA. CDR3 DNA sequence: TGCAGCGCCGCGGGACGGACAATTTACGAGCAGTACTTC. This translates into CSAAGRTIYEQYF.